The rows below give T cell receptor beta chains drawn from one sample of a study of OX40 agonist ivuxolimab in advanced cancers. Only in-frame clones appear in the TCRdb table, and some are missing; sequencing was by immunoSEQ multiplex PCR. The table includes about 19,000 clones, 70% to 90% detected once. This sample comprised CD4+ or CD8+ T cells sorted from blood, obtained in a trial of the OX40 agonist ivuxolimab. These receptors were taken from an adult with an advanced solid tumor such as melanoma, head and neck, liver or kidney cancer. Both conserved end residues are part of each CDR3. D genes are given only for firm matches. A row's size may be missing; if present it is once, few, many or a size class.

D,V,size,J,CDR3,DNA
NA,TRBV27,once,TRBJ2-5,CASSPYLSGRETQYF,TGTGCCAGCAGTCCTTACCTCTCTGGGCGAGAGACCCAGTACTTC
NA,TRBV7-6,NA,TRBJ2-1,CASAPGEYNEQFF,TGTGCCAGCGCCCCTGGCGAGTACAATGAGCAGTTCTTC
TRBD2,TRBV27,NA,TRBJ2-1,CASSLDASGHNEQFF,TGTGCCAGCAGTTTAGACGCTAGCGGTCACAATGAGCAGTTCTTC
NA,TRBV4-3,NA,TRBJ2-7,CASSHRVTYEQYF,TGCGCCAGCAGCCACCGGGTTACCTACGAGCAGTACTTC
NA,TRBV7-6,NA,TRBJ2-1,CASSLETGNNEQFF,TGTGCCAGCAGCTTAGAGACAGGTAACAATGAGCAGTTCTTC
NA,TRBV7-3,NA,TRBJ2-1,CASSLIPSPEQFF,TGTGCCAGCAGCTTAATTCCCAGCCCTGAGCAGTTCTTC
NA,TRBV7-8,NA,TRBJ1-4,CASSLSGSNEKLFF,TGTGCCAGCAGCTTATCAGGATCTAATGAAAAACTGTTTTTT
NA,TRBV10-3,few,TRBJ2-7,CARSQGGEQYF,TGTGCCAGAAGCCAGGGAGGCGAGCAGTACTTC
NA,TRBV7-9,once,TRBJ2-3,CASSPLRESDTQYF,TGTGCCAGCAGCCCACTCCGGGAATCAGATACGCAGTATTTT
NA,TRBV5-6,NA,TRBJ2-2,CASSFRWTDTGELFF,TGTGCCAGCAGCTTCCGGTGGACAGACACCGGGGAGCTGTTTTTT
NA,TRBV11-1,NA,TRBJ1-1,CAGGAKLNTEAFF,TGTGCTGGGGGGGCAAAATTGAACACTGAAGCTTTCTTT
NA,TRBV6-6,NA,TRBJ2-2,CASSYSGGTGELFF,TGTGCCAGCAGTTACTCCGGGGGCACCGGGGAGCTGTTTTTT
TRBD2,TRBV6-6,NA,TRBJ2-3,CASSPAPPSGRDTQYF,TGTGCCAGCAGTCCAGCCCCGCCTAGCGGGAGAGATACGCAGTATTTT
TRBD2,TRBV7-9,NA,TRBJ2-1,CASSLALLAGGDEQFF,TGTGCCAGCAGCTTAGCGCTTCTAGCGGGAGGGGATGAGCAGTTCTTC
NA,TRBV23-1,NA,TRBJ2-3,CASSHAAPGGRASTDTQYF,TGCGCCAGCAGTCACGCGGCTCCCGGGGGACGGGCCTCCACAGATACGCAGTATTTT
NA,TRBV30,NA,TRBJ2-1,CAWRSGYEQFF,TGTGCCTGGAGAAGTGGTTATGAGCAGTTCTTC
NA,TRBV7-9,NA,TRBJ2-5,CASSLGTNAGAQYF,TGTGCCAGCAGCTTAGGGACTAACGCAGGGGCCCAGTACTTC
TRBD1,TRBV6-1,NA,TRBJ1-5,CACLDRGWSNQPQHF,TGTGCCTGCCTAGACAGGGGATGGAGCAATCAGCCCCAGCATTTT
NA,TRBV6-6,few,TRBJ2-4,CASSPLAKNIQYF,TGTGCCAGCAGTCCCCTGGCCAAAAACATTCAGTACTTC
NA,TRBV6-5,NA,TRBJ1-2,CATIRGNGYTF,TGTGCCACCATCCGGGGAAATGGCTACACCTTC
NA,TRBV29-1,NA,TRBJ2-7,CSVEDRGYEQYF,TGCAGCGTTGAAGATCGCGGCTACGAGCAGTACTTC
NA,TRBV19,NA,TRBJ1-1,CASSATGFTEAFF,TGTGCCAGTAGTGCCACAGGGTTCACTGAAGCTTTCTTT
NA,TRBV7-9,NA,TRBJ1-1,CASSHTGLGTEAFF,TGTGCCAGCAGCCACACAGGGTTGGGCACTGAAGCTTTCTTT
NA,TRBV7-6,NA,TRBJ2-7,CASSSAQGYEQYF,TGTGCCAGCAGCTCGGCCCAGGGGTACGAGCAGTACTTC
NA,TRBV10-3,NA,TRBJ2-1,CAIRGGGDNEQFF,TGTGCCATCAGGGGGGGAGGAGACAATGAGCAGTTCTTC
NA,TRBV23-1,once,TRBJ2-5,CASSQSPPGSEGTQYF,TGCGCCAGCAGTCAATCCCCTCCGGGATCCGAGGGGACCCAGTACTTC
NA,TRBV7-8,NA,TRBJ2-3,CASSPRTVTDTQYF,TGTGCCAGCAGCCCTCGCACTGTCACAGATACGCAGTATTTT
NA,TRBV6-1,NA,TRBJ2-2,CASSEDTGWAGELFF,TGTGCCAGCAGTGAAGATACAGGGTGGGCCGGGGAGCTGTTTTTT
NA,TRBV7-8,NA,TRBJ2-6,CASRSRQPDSGANVLTF,TGTGCCAGCAGAAGTAGACAACCCGACTCTGGGGCCAACGTCCTGACTTTC
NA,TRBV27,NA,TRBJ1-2,CASSLSGYDYGYTF,TGTGCCAGCAGTTTGTCAGGGTATGACTATGGCTACACCTTC
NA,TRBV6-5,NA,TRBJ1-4,CASSYMARRNEKLFF,TGTGCCAGCAGTTATATGGCCAGGAGAAATGAAAAACTGTTTTTT
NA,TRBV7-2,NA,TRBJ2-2,CAILGGYNTGELFF,TGTGCCATTCTTGGGGGCTACAACACCGGGGAGCTGTTTTTT
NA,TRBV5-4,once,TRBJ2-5,CASSLPGAAQETQYF,TGTGCCAGCAGCCTCCCCGGGGCGGCACAAGAGACCCAGTACTTC
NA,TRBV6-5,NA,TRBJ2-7,CASRGQTSSYEQYF,TGTGCCAGCCGTGGACAGACCTCATCCTACGAGCAGTACTTC
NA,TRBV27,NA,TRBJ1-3,CASRLTGGASGNTIYF,TGTGCCAGCAGACTAACGGGGGGGGCCTCTGGAAACACCATATATTTT
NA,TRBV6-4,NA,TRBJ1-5,CASSSDVGMNQPQHF,TGTGCCAGCAGTTCGGACGTCGGAATGAATCAGCCCCAGCATTTT